These T cell receptor beta chains were read from a single sample in a study of CD8 T cells in ankylosing spondylitis. One entry per CDR3 protein, called by TCRdb with MiXCR from the 5' RACE reads. Of some 220,000 distinct CDR3 sequences listed, about 6.7% were seen once; the top ten hold 12% to 15%. Sequenced material: blood, either unsorted or a sorted T cell fraction (not recorded which). The receptors were sampled from a male donor with ankylosing spondylitis. The CDR3 runs from the conserved cysteine through the conserved F or W. The order of the fields is CDR3 protein, CDR3 DNA, D gene, V gene, J gene, clone size. D genes are given only for firm matches. Clone size appears in some rows only: once, few, many, or a class for an expanded clone.

CDR3aa: CASSEPWQGAGNEQFF
CDR3nt: TGTGCCAGCAGTGAACCGTGGCAGGGGGCAGGGAATGAGCAGTTCTTC
d_gene: TRBD1
v_gene: TRBV2
j_gene: TRBJ2-1
abundance: many

CDR3aa: CASSEGTGVQPQHF
CDR3nt: TGTGCCAGCAGTGAAGGGACAGGCGTACAGCCCCAGCATTTT
d_gene: TRBD1
v_gene: TRBV25-1
j_gene: TRBJ1-5
abundance: few

CDR3aa: CASRHSSSYEQYF
CDR3nt: TGTGCCAGCAGACACTCCAGTTCCTACGAGCAGTACTTC
d_gene: .
v_gene: TRBV13
j_gene: TRBJ2-7
abundance: .

CDR3aa: CASSQGIQGVSNQPQHF
CDR3nt: TGCGCCAGCAGCCAAGGTATACAGGGAGTGAGCAATCAGCCCCAGCATTTT
d_gene: .
v_gene: TRBV4-1
j_gene: TRBJ1-5
abundance: once

CDR3aa: CSARRTDYNQPQHF
CDR3nt: TGCAGTGCTCGGCGGACGGACTACAATCAGCCCCAGCATTTT
d_gene: .
v_gene: TRBV20-1
j_gene: TRBJ1-5
abundance: few

CDR3aa: CASKLRPGSKTGNQPQHF
CDR3nt: TGTGCCAGCAAGCTAAGGCCGGGCTCCAAAACAGGCAATCAGCCCCAGCATTTT
d_gene: .
v_gene: TRBV6-1
j_gene: TRBJ1-5
abundance: few

CDR3aa: CASRHGTGFQPQHF
CDR3nt: TGTGCCAGCAGGCACGGGACAGGGTTTCAGCCCCAGCATTTT
d_gene: TRBD1
v_gene: TRBV2
j_gene: TRBJ1-5
abundance: many

CDR3aa: CSTRQGWGLNYGYTF
CDR3nt: TGCAGCACCCGTCAAGGCTGGGGCCTTAACTATGGCTACACCTTC
d_gene: .
v_gene: TRBV29-1
j_gene: TRBJ1-2
abundance: many

CDR3aa: CASSVGGLRSYTEAFF
CDR3nt: TGTGCCAGCAGCGTAGGGGGGCTTAGGTCGTACACTGAAGCTTTCTTT
d_gene: .
v_gene: TRBV12-3/TRBV12-4
j_gene: TRBJ1-1
abundance: many

CDR3aa: CASSPTPRNEQYF
CDR3nt: TGTGCCAGCTCGCCGACCCCCCGGAACGAGCAGTACTTC
d_gene: .
v_gene: TRBV18
j_gene: TRBJ2-7
abundance: many

CDR3aa: CASSLSWDSYEQYF
CDR3nt: TGTGCCAGCAGTTTATCGTGGGACAGCTACGAGCAGTACTTC
d_gene: TRBD1
v_gene: TRBV27
j_gene: TRBJ2-7
abundance: many

CDR3aa: CSASHGYTF
CDR3nt: TGCAGTGCTAGTCATGGCTACACCTTC
d_gene: .
v_gene: TRBV20-1
j_gene: TRBJ1-2
abundance: many

CDR3aa: CASSLSGRYGYTF
CDR3nt: TGCGCCAGCAGCTTGTCTGGCCGCTATGGCTACACCTTC
d_gene: .
v_gene: TRBV5-1
j_gene: TRBJ1-2
abundance: few

CDR3aa: CASSQDSKETQYF
CDR3nt: TGTGCCAGCAGCCAGGACAGTAAAGAGACCCAGTACTTC
d_gene: .
v_gene: TRBV7-9
j_gene: TRBJ2-5
abundance: many

CDR3aa: CASNAREQFF
CDR3nt: TGTGCCAGCAACGCACGTGAGCAGTTCTTC
d_gene: .
v_gene: TRBV2
j_gene: TRBJ2-1
abundance: many

CDR3aa: CASSQSGLIYEQYF
CDR3nt: TGTGCCAGCAGCCAGTCGGGACTGATCTACGAGCAGTACTTC
d_gene: .
v_gene: TRBV5-5
j_gene: TRBJ2-7
abundance: .

CDR3aa: CASSPAGGQEQYF
CDR3nt: TGTGCCAGCAGCCCAGCGGGGGGCCAAGAGCAGTACTTC
d_gene: TRBD2
v_gene: TRBV7-9
j_gene: TRBJ2-7
abundance: few

CDR3aa: CASSLRAGGLGPYEQYF
CDR3nt: TGTGCCAGCAGCTTAAGGGCGGGAGGGCTTGGACCCTACGAGCAGTACTTC
d_gene: TRBD2
v_gene: TRBV7-8
j_gene: TRBJ2-7
abundance: many

CDR3aa: CASSPGRPSGANVLTF
CDR3nt: TGTGCCAGCAGCCCGGGACGGCCTAGTGGGGCCAACGTCCTGACTTTC
d_gene: .
v_gene: TRBV6-1
j_gene: TRBJ2-6
abundance: .

CDR3aa: CASSRTGNPTKPEAFF
CDR3nt: TGTGCCAGCAGCCGGACAGGAAACCCGACCAAACCTGAAGCTTTCTTT
d_gene: TRBD1
v_gene: TRBV14
j_gene: TRBJ1-1
abundance: many

CDR3aa: CASSWGRRRGGEAFF
CDR3nt: TGTGCCAGCAGTTGGGGCAGGCGCCGGGGAGGTGAAGCTTTCTTT
d_gene: .
v_gene: TRBV6-2/TRBV6-3
j_gene: TRBJ1-1
abundance: many

CDR3aa: CASSPRTRVPKPQHF
CDR3nt: TGTGCCAGCAGTCCCCGGACCAGGGTCCCGAAGCCCCAGCATTTT
d_gene: .
v_gene: TRBV6-2/TRBV6-3
j_gene: TRBJ1-5
abundance: .

CDR3aa: CASSPALGGQETQYF
CDR3nt: TGTGCCAGCAGCCCGGCCCTGGGCGGCCAAGAGACCCAGTACTTC
d_gene: .
v_gene: TRBV7-6
j_gene: TRBJ2-5
abundance: .

CDR3aa: CASRRTDSNQPQHF
CDR3nt: TGTGCCAGCAGGCGGACCGATAGCAATCAGCCCCAGCATTTT
d_gene: .
v_gene: TRBV6-2/TRBV6-3
j_gene: TRBJ1-5
abundance: many

CDR3aa: CASSVEFDSSGDTQYF
CDR3nt: TGTGCCAGCAGCGTAGAGTTCGACTCGAGTGGAGATACGCAGTATTTT
d_gene: .
v_gene: TRBV9
j_gene: TRBJ2-3
abundance: many

CDR3aa: CASSHLAGYEQYF
CDR3nt: TGTGCTAGCAGCCATTTGGCTGGCTACGAGCAGTACTTC
d_gene: .
v_gene: TRBV7-7
j_gene: TRBJ2-7
abundance: .

CDR3aa: CASSAGGTDFSYGYTF
CDR3nt: TGTGCCAGCAGCGCCGGGGGGACCGACTTTAGTTATGGCTACACCTTC
d_gene: .
v_gene: TRBV9
j_gene: TRBJ1-2
abundance: few

CDR3aa: CSASGQPTEAFF
CDR3nt: TGCAGTGCTTCGGGACAGCCCACTGAAGCTTTCTTT
d_gene: TRBD1
v_gene: TRBV20-1
j_gene: TRBJ1-1
abundance: .